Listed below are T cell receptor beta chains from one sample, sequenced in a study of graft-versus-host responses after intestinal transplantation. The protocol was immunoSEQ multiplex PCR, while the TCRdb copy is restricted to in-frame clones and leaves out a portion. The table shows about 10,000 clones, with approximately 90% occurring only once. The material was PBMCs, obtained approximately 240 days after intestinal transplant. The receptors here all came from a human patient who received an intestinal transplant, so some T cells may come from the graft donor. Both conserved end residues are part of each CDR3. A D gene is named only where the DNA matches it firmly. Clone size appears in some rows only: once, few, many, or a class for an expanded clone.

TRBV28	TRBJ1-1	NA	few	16	CASSSIVTGGLTEAFF	TGTGCCAGCAGTTCCATAGTCACGGGGGGGTTGACTGAAGCTTTCTTT
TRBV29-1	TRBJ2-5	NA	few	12	CSVEPTLETQYF	TGCAGCGTCGAACCGACCTTGGAGACCCAGTACTTC
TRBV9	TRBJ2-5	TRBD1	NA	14	CASSGGQGGETQYF	TGTGCCAGCAGTGGGGGACAGGGCGGGGAGACCCAGTACTTC
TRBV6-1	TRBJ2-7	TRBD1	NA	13	CASRRDRVNEQYF	TGTGCCAGCAGGCGGGACAGGGTCAACGAGCAGTACTTC
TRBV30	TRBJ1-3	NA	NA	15	CAWSTDSLSGNTIYF	TGTGCCTGGAGTACCGACTCTCTCTCTGGAAACACCATATATTTT
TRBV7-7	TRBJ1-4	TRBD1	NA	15	CASSVSATGDEKLFF	TGTGCTAGCAGTGTCTCAGCGACAGGGGATGAAAAACTGTTTTTT
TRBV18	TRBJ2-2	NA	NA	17	CASSPSDRGRGTGELFF	TGTGCCAGCTCACCATCTGATCGGGGTCGGGGCACCGGGGAGCTGTTTTTT
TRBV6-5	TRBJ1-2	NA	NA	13	CASSPGSFYGYTF	TGTGCCAGCAGCCCTGGATCCTTCTATGGCTACACCTTC
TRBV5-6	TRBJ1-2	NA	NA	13	CASSLGGGDGYTF	TGTGCCAGCAGCTTGGGCGGGGGCGATGGCTACACCTTC
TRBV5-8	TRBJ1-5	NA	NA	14	CASSRNFGNQPQHF	TGTGCCAGCAGCCGTAACTTTGGCAATCAGCCCCAGCATTTT
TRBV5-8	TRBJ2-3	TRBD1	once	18	CASSLPRRSGQGTDTQYF	TGTGCCAGCAGCTTGCCGCGGCGCTCGGGACAGGGGACAGATACGCAGTATTTT
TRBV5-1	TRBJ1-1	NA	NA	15	CASSRGIGVSTEAFF	TGCGCCAGCAGCAGGGGCATCGGGGTGAGCACTGAAGCTTTCTTT
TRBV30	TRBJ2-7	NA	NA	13	CAWISDEYYEQYF	TGTGCCTGGATCAGCGACGAATACTACGAGCAGTACTTC
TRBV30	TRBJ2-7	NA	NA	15	CAWSLNTGKLFEQYF	TGTGCCTGGAGTCTAAATACAGGGAAACTGTTCGAGCAGTACTTC
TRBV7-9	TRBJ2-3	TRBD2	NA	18	CASRLPGTSGKGGDTQYF	TGTGCCAGCAGACTTCCCGGGACTAGCGGGAAGGGGGGAGATACGCAGTATTTT
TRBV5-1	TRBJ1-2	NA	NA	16	CASSLEDSRSTGGYTF	TGCGCCAGCAGCTTAGAAGACAGCCGCTCAACGGGGGGCTACACCTTC
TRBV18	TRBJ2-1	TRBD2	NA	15	CASSLTSGSYNEQFF	TGTGCCAGCTCACTGACTAGCGGGAGCTACAATGAGCAGTTCTTC
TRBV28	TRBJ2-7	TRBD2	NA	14	CASSPPGLAAEQYF	TGTGCCAGCAGTCCCCCGGGACTAGCAGCCGAGCAGTACTTC
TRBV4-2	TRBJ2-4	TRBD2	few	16	CASSPGLAGAKNIQYF	TGTGCCAGCAGCCCGGGACTAGCGGGAGCCAAAAACATTCAGTACTTC
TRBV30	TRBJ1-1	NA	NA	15	CAWSVPLKGDTEAFF	TGTGCCTGGAGTGTACCCCTCAAAGGGGACACTGAAGCTTTCTTT
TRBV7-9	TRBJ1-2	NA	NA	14	CASSLAGGYYGYTF	TGTGCCAGCAGCTTAGCTGGGGGCTATTATGGCTACACCTTC
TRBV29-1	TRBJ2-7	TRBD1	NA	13	CSISDRGLDEQYF	TGCAGCATTTCGGACAGGGGACTCGACGAGCAGTACTTC
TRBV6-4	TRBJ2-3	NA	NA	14	CASSDSGEADTQYF	TGTGCCAGCAGTGACTCAGGGGAGGCAGATACGCAGTATTTT
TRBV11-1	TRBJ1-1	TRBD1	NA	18	CASSLPFRTGGANTEAFF	TGTGCCAGCAGCTTGCCCTTTAGGACAGGGGGCGCGAACACTGAAGCTTTCTTT